This TCR beta chain was identified in a study of blood T cells in healthy people across ages. CDR1 KGHDR and CDR2 SFDVKD come from the germline V gene. V lost 4 bases, J lost 5 bases, and 4 bases stayed unmatched. This CDR3 spans 14 amino acids. Together with a sample-barcoded 5' primer, a J-beta primer mix was included in a second PCR lasting roughly 6 to 12 cycles. TCRdb redid the calling of the 5' RACE reads with MiXCR, one entry per CDR3 protein. The table includes 750,000 to 850,000 distinct CDR3 sequences, 25% detected once. Separately, the same data were catalogued under a study of T cells of mothers and their children.

The chain links TRBV24-1 to TRBJ2-7; 10 bases are shared with TRBD1. The TCR comes from a boy younger than 18 in good health. Material for sequencing was blood. The CDR3: CATSDQTGGNEQYF. Here the CDR3 DNA reads TGTGCCACCAGTGACCAGACAGGGGGCAACGAGCAGTACTTC.